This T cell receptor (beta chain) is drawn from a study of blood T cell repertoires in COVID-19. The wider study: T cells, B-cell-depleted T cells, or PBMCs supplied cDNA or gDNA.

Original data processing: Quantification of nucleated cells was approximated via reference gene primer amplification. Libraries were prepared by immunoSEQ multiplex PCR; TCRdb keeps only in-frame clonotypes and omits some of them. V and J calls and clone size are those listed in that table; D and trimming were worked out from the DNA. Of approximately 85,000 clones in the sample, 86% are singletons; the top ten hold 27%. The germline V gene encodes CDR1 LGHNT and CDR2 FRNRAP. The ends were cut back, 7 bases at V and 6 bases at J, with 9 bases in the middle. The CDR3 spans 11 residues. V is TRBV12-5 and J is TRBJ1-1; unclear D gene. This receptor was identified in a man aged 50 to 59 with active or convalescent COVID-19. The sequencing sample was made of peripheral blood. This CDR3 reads CASAPGAEAFF. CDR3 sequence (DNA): TGTGCTAGTGCCCCCGGGGCTGAAGCTTTCTTT.